This T cell receptor (beta chain) was identified during a study of blood T cell repertoires in COVID-19. This CDR3 spans 12 amino acids. V shed 5 bases and J shed 0 bases, with 2 bases lying between them. Per the germline V gene, CDR1 is MGHDK and CDR2 is SYGVNS. The table came from immunoSEQ multiplex PCR; TCRdb's copy has only in-frame clones and leaves some out. The data show around 77,000 clones, about 91% seen once. This chain links TRBV25-1 with TRBJ1-5; unclear D gene. This TCR came from a woman aged 55 to 70 with active COVID-19. The material sequenced was peripheral blood. This CDR3 is CASSYSNQPQHF. The CDR3 coding sequence is TGTGCCAGCAGTTATAGCAATCAGCCCCAGCATTTT.